Listed below are T cell receptor beta chains from one sample, sequenced in a study of T cells after yellow fever vaccination. TCRdb analysed the 5' RACE reads with MiXCR anew, one entry per CDR3 protein. The profile shows 250,000 or so distinct CDR3 sequences, roughly 3.5% of them singletons. This sample comprised PBMCs, obtained 15 days after the yellow fever booster vaccination. The receptors originated from a young man who received the YFV17D yellow fever vaccine. Each CDR3 is given with its conserved first and last residue. Each record gives: D gene, J gene, V gene, clone size, CDR3 protein, CDR3 DNA. A D gene is named only where the DNA matches it firmly. The listing skips clone size in some rows; elsewhere it reads once, few, many or a size class.

D: TRBD1; J: TRBJ1-2; V: TRBV20-1; size: many; CDR3: CSAWTGTNYGYTF; DNA: TGCAGTGCTTGGACAGGGACTAACTATGGCTACACCTTC
D: NA; J: TRBJ2-2; V: TRBV20-1; size: many; CDR3: CSASSPSRGELFF; DNA: TGCAGTGCTAGTTCCCCTTCCAGGGGGGAGCTGTTTTTT
D: NA; J: TRBJ1-4; V: TRBV6-6; size: many; CDR3: CASRRRTASLATNEKLFF; DNA: TGTGCCAGCAGACGTAGGACTGCCTCCCTTGCAACTAATGAAAAACTGTTTTTT
D: NA; J: TRBJ1-5; V: TRBV7-2; size: many; CDR3: CASSLEGGASSNQPQHF; DNA: TGTGCCAGCAGCTTAGAGGGGGGGGCATCGAGCAATCAGCCCCAGCATTTT
D: TRBD1; J: TRBJ1-5; V: TRBV24-1; size: many; CDR3: CATSDPGQGGQPQHF; DNA: TGTGCCACCAGTGACCCTGGACAGGGAGGGCAGCCCCAGCATTTT
D: NA; J: TRBJ1-2; V: TRBV28; size: many; CDR3: CASSFHLEGRKTYGYTF; DNA: TGTGCCAGCAGTTTCCACCTTGAGGGACGGAAGACCTATGGCTACACCTTC
D: NA; J: TRBJ1-3; V: TRBV11-2; size: many; CDR3: CASSLGLGNTIYF; DNA: TGTGCCAGCAGCTTAGGGCTCGGAAACACCATATATTTT
D: NA; J: TRBJ2-2; V: TRBV2; size: many; CDR3: CASSEVVPNTGELFF; DNA: TGTGCCAGCAGTGAAGTAGTTCCTAACACCGGGGAGCTGTTTTTT
D: NA; J: TRBJ1-1; V: TRBV6-2/TRBV6-3; size: many; CDR3: CASAFELRDTEAFF; DNA: TGTGCCAGCGCCTTCGAACTAAGGGACACTGAAGCTTTCTTT
D: NA; J: TRBJ1-6; V: TRBV6-1; size: many; CDR3: CASSPSTAYNSPLHF; DNA: TGTGCCAGCAGTCCGTCGACAGCCTATAATTCACCCCTCCACTTT
D: TRBD2; J: TRBJ2-3; V: TRBV12-3/TRBV12-4; size: many; CDR3: CASKAGTSPTDTQYF; DNA: TGTGCCAGCAAAGCCGGGACTAGCCCCACAGATACGCAGTATTTT
D: TRBD1; J: TRBJ1-3; V: TRBV5-1; size: many; CDR3: CASSLFGQGSGNTIYF; DNA: TGCGCCAGCAGCCTCTTCGGACAGGGGAGCGGAAACACCATATATTTT
D: TRBD2; J: TRBJ2-7; V: TRBV5-4; size: many; CDR3: CASSQTPSGGPYEQYF; DNA: TGTGCCAGCAGCCAAACCCCTAGCGGGGGTCCCTACGAGCAGTACTTC
D: TRBD1; J: TRBJ2-3; V: TRBV4-1; size: many; CDR3: CASSQDRQGALDTQYF; DNA: TGCGCCAGCAGCCAAGATAGACAGGGGGCCTTGGATACGCAGTATTTT
D: NA; J: TRBJ1-3; V: TRBV20-1; size: many; CDR3: CSARSVPRHSGNTIYF; DNA: TGCAGTGCTAGGAGTGTCCCACGCCACTCTGGAAACACCATATATTTT
D: NA; J: TRBJ2-1; V: TRBV7-2; size: NA; CDR3: CASSFLANEQFF; DNA: TGTGCCAGCAGCTTTCTGGCCAATGAGCAGTTCTTC
D: NA; J: TRBJ2-2; V: TRBV20-1; size: many; CDR3: CSARIRRDTGELFF; DNA: TGCAGTGCTAGAATCCGGCGGGACACCGGGGAGCTGTTTTTT
D: NA; J: TRBJ1-5; V: TRBV7-9; size: many; CDR3: CASSTGGGGQPQHF; DNA: TGTGCCAGCAGCACCGGGGGGGGAGGTCAGCCCCAGCATTTT
D: NA; J: TRBJ2-3; V: TRBV5-6; size: many; CDR3: CASSPRLGRSTDTQYF; DNA: TGTGCCAGCAGCCCGCGATTGGGCCGAAGCACAGATACGCAGTATTTT
D: TRBD1; J: TRBJ1-1; V: TRBV4-3; size: many; CDR3: CASSMTGRTEAFF; DNA: TGCGCCAGCAGTATGACAGGGCGGACTGAAGCTTTCTTT
D: NA; J: TRBJ1-6; V: TRBV7-2; size: many; CDR3: CASNLAQGYNSPLHF; DNA: TGTGCCAGCAACCTGGCACAGGGCTATAATTCACCCCTCCACTTT
D: NA; J: TRBJ2-7; V: TRBV27; size: many; CDR3: CASSVQGGEQYF; DNA: TGTGCCAGCAGCGTACAAGGAGGAGAGCAGTACTTC
D: NA; J: TRBJ2-3; V: TRBV7-2; size: many; CDR3: CASSFPRRKTDTQYF; DNA: TGTGCCAGCAGCTTTCCGAGACGGAAAACAGATACGCAGTATTTT
D: NA; J: TRBJ2-7; V: TRBV5-5; size: NA; CDR3: CASRDQPGPGYEQYF; DNA: TGTGCCAGCAGGGATCAACCGGGCCCCGGCTACGAGCAGTACTTC
D: TRBD1; J: TRBJ2-7; V: TRBV5-1; size: NA; CDR3: CASSPGTGALEQYF; DNA: TGCGCCAGCAGCCCCGGGACAGGGGCCCTAGAGCAGTACTTC
D: TRBD2; J: TRBJ2-1; V: TRBV6-5; size: many; CDR3: CASSMSGGNEQFF; DNA: TGTGCCAGCAGTATGAGCGGGGGTAATGAGCAGTTCTTC
D: NA; J: TRBJ2-3; V: TRBV20-1; size: many; CDR3: CSARVGLVSDTQYF; DNA: TGCAGTGCTAGAGTGGGCCTAGTCAGCGATACGCAGTATTTT
D: NA; J: TRBJ1-6; V: TRBV7-9; size: many; CDR3: CASSLRGAGNSPLHF; DNA: TGTGCCAGCAGCTTACGGGGGGCAGGGAATTCACCCCTCCACTTT
D: NA; J: TRBJ1-5; V: TRBV4-1; size: many; CDR3: CASSQVGVSNQPQHF; DNA: TGCGCCAGCAGCCAAGTCGGGGTTAGCAATCAGCCCCAGCATTTT
D: TRBD2; J: TRBJ2-1; V: TRBV6-2/TRBV6-3; size: many; CDR3: CASKVGGALDEQFF; DNA: TGTGCCAGCAAAGTCGGGGGGGCCCTAGATGAGCAGTTCTTC
D: NA; J: TRBJ1-3; V: TRBV28; size: many; CDR3: CASSPPGNSGNTIYF; DNA: TGTGCCAGCAGTCCCCCGGGTAACTCTGGAAACACCATATATTTT
D: NA; J: TRBJ1-3; V: TRBV29-1; size: many; CDR3: CSGGSGNTIYF; DNA: TGCAGCGGGGGCTCTGGAAACACCATATATTTT
D: NA; J: TRBJ2-5; V: TRBV4-2; size: many; CDR3: CASSQAWDLDGTQYF; DNA: TGTGCCAGCAGCCAAGCCTGGGACCTGGATGGGACCCAGTACTTC
D: NA; J: TRBJ2-2; V: TRBV5-6; size: many; CDR3: CASSLGPPSNTGELFF; DNA: TGTGCCAGCAGCTTGGGTCCCCCCAGCAACACCGGGGAGCTGTTTTTT
D: TRBD2; J: TRBJ2-5; V: TRBV4-2; size: many; CDR3: CASSQELAGGVEETQYF; DNA: TGTGCCAGCAGCCAAGAACTAGCGGGGGGAGTTGAAGAGACCCAGTACTTC
D: NA; J: TRBJ2-5; V: TRBV7-9; size: many; CDR3: CASSSGIQETQYF; DNA: TGTGCCAGCAGCTCCGGGATCCAAGAGACCCAGTACTTC
D: NA; J: TRBJ2-3; V: TRBV7-2; size: many; CDR3: CASSLVGGTSTDTQYF; DNA: TGTGCCAGCAGCTTAGTGGGAGGCACTAGCACAGATACGCAGTATTTT
D: TRBD1; J: TRBJ1-5; V: TRBV19; size: NA; CDR3: CASSIAGTGVMKPQHF; DNA: TGTGCCAGTAGTATAGCAGGTACAGGGGTTATGAAACCCCAGCATTTT
D: NA; J: TRBJ2-6; V: TRBV19; size: many; CDR3: CASKSGANVLTF; DNA: TGTGCCAGTAAGTCTGGGGCCAACGTCCTGACTTTC
D: NA; J: TRBJ2-1; V: TRBV5-1; size: many; CDR3: CASSQSIFNEQFF; DNA: TGCGCCAGCAGTCAGTCCATCTTCAATGAGCAGTTCTTC
D: NA; J: TRBJ1-1; V: TRBV6-5; size: many; CDR3: CASRRQLNTEAFF; DNA: TGTGCCAGCAGACGACAGTTAAACACTGAAGCTTTCTTT
D: NA; J: TRBJ2-4; V: TRBV6-2/TRBV6-3; size: many; CDR3: CASSYSERTGNIQYF; DNA: TGTGCCAGCAGTTACTCGGAAAGGACCGGAAACATTCAGTACTTC
D: NA; J: TRBJ1-2; V: TRBV15; size: many; CDR3: CATSAPALSGYGYTF; DNA: TGTGCCACCAGCGCGCCGGCCCTCTCTGGCTATGGCTACACCTTC
D: NA; J: TRBJ2-7; V: TRBV21-1; size: many; CDR3: CASSNEMSYEQYF; DNA: TGTGCCAGCAGCAATGAGATGTCCTACGAGCAGTACTTC
D: NA; J: TRBJ2-7; V: TRBV7-2; size: many; CDR3: CASSSRVSYEQYF; DNA: TGTGCCAGCAGCTCTCGGGTGTCCTACGAGCAGTACTTC
D: TRBD2; J: TRBJ2-3; V: TRBV7-9; size: many; CDR3: CASSLVVLAGNTQYF; DNA: TGTGCCAGCAGCTTAGTGGTCCTAGCGGGGAATACGCAGTATTTT
D: NA; J: TRBJ2-5; V: TRBV15; size: many; CDR3: CATSRDFWGVGETQYF; DNA: TGTGCCACCAGCAGAGACTTCTGGGGGGTGGGGGAGACCCAGTACTTC
D: TRBD1; J: TRBJ2-6; V: TRBV7-9; size: many; CDR3: CASSRGAGTANVLTF; DNA: TGTGCCAGCAGCCGGGGAGCCGGGACAGCGAACGTCCTGACTTTC
D: NA; J: TRBJ2-5; V: TRBV5-4; size: many; CDR3: CASSPQGFRETQYF; DNA: TGTGCCAGCAGTCCCCAGGGGTTCAGGGAGACCCAGTACTTC
D: TRBD2; J: TRBJ2-1; V: TRBV5-5; size: many; CDR3: CASSPGRGSSYNEQFF; DNA: TGTGCCAGCAGCCCGGGGAGGGGAAGCTCCTACAATGAGCAGTTCTTC
D: TRBD1; J: TRBJ1-2; V: TRBV12-3/TRBV12-4; size: many; CDR3: CASSRGQGAGYGYTF; DNA: TGTGCCAGCAGCCGGGGACAGGGGGCGGGATATGGCTACACCTTC
D: NA; J: TRBJ2-1; V: TRBV7-9; size: many; CDR3: CASSRTSNEQFF; DNA: TGTGCCAGCAGCCGAACCAGTAATGAGCAGTTCTTC
D: NA; J: TRBJ2-3; V: TRBV15; size: many; CDR3: CATGEGDTDTQYF; DNA: TGTGCCACCGGGGAGGGGGACACAGATACGCAGTATTTT
D: NA; J: TRBJ1-1; V: TRBV5-8; size: many; CDR3: CASSRRVSYTEAFF; DNA: TGTGCCAGCAGCCGCAGGGTCTCGTACACTGAAGCTTTCTTT